A selection of T cell receptor beta chains follows, all from one sample in a study of neurological immune-mediated disorders. MiXCR, run by TCRdb on the 5' RACE reads, gives a single entry per CDR3 protein. The table lists tens of thousands of distinct CDR3 sequences, 4.8% of them singletons. Sequenced material: CD4+ T cells from blood. All receptors derive from a young man in good health. The CDR3 runs from the conserved cysteine through the conserved F or W. A D gene is named only where the DNA matches it firmly. The size entry gives how often the clone was seen (once, few, many) or a class if it is expanded.

>TRBJ2-7|many|TRBV20-1|TRBD2
CSARVRLAEAQQYF
TGCAGTGCTAGAGTGCGACTAGCGGAAGCACAGCAGTACTTC
>TRBJ2-7|many|TRBV18|TRBD1
CASSEGQLIYEQYF
TGTGCCAGCTCAGAGGGACAGCTTATCTACGAGCAGTACTTC
>TRBJ1-2|many|TRBV7-2|-
CASSLGGVGSVYGYTF
TGTGCCAGCAGCCTAGGGGGAGTGGGATCTGTCTATGGCTACACCTTC
>TRBJ1-1|many|TRBV5-4|-
CASSLDLGLGTEAFF
TGTGCCAGCAGCTTGGATTTGGGGTTGGGCACTGAAGCTTTCTTT
>TRBJ2-5|many|TRBV12-3/TRBV12-4|TRBD1
CASSFFRQGQETQYF
TGTGCCAGCAGTTTCTTCCGACAGGGCCAAGAGACCCAGTACTTC
>TRBJ1-2|many|TRBV7-2|-
CASSFPPSYGYTF
TGTGCCAGCAGCTTCCCCCCCAGTTATGGCTACACCTTC
>TRBJ2-5|few|TRBV20-1|TRBD1
CSAPVMTGGQETQYF
TGCAGTGCTCCCGTTATGACAGGGGGTCAAGAGACCCAGTACTTC
>TRBJ1-2|many|TRBV5-5|TRBD1
CASSLVPGQPNYGYTF
TGTGCCAGCAGCCTAGTACCGGGACAGCCTAACTATGGCTACACCTTC
>TRBJ2-2|many|TRBV5-1|-
CASSLGGAYTGELFF
TGCGCCAGCAGCTTGGGCGGGGCGTACACCGGGGAGCTGTTTTTT
>TRBJ2-5|many|TRBV6-5|-
CASSYSRPDKETQYF
TGTGCCAGCAGTTACTCCAGGCCGGATAAAGAGACCCAGTACTTC
>TRBJ1-2|many|TRBV21-1|-
CASSKGVYGYTF
TGTGCCAGCAGCAAAGGGGTCTATGGCTACACCTTC
>TRBJ2-2|many|TRBV27|TRBD2
CASSTTSGGAPGELFF
TGTGCCAGCAGCACGACTAGCGGGGGGGCCCCCGGGGAGCTGTTTTTT
>TRBJ1-4|many|TRBV27|-
CASSLAQASTNEKLFF
-
>TRBJ2-4|many|TRBV4-1|TRBD2
CASSQGLAGGLAKNIQYF
TGCGCCAGCAGCCAAGGGCTAGCGGGGGGCCTAGCCAAAAACATTCAGTACTTC
>TRBJ1-1|few|TRBV7-9|-
CASSFPVRENTEAFF
TGTGCCAGCAGCTTCCCGGTCAGGGAGAACACTGAAGCTTTCTTT
>TRBJ1-2|many|TRBV20-1|TRBD1
CSVQAGTGGVYGYTF
TGCAGTGTTCAGGCAGGGACAGGGGGCGTTTATGGCTACACCTTC
>TRBJ2-2|many|TRBV7-6|-
CASSSAAGRTGELFF
TGTGCCAGCAGCTCCGCTGCGGGGAGGACCGGGGAGCTGTTTTTT
>TRBJ1-1|many|TRBV5-1|-
CASSLDRVDTEAFF
TGCGCCAGCAGCTTGGACAGGGTGGACACTGAAGCTTTCTTT
>TRBJ2-3|many|TRBV7-7|-
CASSQTGATDTQYF
TGTGCTAGCAGCCAGACGGGGGCCACAGATACGCAGTATTTT
>TRBJ1-2|many|TRBV9|-
CASSDGHLGGGYGYTF
TGTGCCAGCAGCGATGGACACCTCGGTGGGGGTTATGGCTACACCTTC